This T cell receptor (beta chain) was recovered during a study of blood T cell repertoires in COVID-19. In germline, CDR1 is GTSNPN, CDR2 SVGIG (reference sequence). The CDR3 spans 14 residues. After removal of 0 bases from V and 7 bases from J, the junction contained 6 bases not matched to a gene. TCRdb's table, derived via immunoSEQ multiplex PCR, lists solely in-frame clones and lacks some. The table records under 50,000 clones, 85% to 95% of them present only once. Seattle's cohort entered during active infection and was followed longitudinally. Sequenced sample: peripheral blood. The chain is built from TRBV30 and TRBJ1-2, with 9 nucleotides matching TRBD1. This TCR came from a man aged 55-75 years with COVID-19, enrolled during active disease. This CDR3 is CAWSVLTGGFGYTF. Here the CDR3 DNA reads TGTGCCTGGAGTGTACTAACAGGGGGCTTTGGCTACACCTTC.